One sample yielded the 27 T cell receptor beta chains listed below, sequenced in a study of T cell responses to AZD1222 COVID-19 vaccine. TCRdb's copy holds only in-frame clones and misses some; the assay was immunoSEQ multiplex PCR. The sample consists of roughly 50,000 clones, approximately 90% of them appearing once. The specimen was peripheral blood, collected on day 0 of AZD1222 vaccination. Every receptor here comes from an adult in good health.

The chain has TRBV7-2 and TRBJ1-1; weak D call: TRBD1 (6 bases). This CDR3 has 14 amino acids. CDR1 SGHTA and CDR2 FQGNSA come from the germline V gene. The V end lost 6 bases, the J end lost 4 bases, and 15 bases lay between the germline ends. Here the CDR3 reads CASRGLRGGTEAFF. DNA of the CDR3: TGTGCCAGCAGAGGGCTCAGGGGTGGCACTGAAGCTTTCTTT.

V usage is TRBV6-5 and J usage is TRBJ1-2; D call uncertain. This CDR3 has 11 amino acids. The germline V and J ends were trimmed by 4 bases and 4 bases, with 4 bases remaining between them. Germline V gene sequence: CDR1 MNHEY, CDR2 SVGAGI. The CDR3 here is CASSSGYGYTF. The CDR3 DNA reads TGTGCCAGCAGTTCGGGCTATGGCTACACCTTC.

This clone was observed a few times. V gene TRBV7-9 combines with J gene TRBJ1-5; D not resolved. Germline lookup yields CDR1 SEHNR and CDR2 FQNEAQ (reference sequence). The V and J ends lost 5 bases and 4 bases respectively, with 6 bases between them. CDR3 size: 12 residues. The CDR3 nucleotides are TGTGCCAGCAGCCCTACAAATCAGCCCCAGCATTTT. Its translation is CASSPTNQPQHF.

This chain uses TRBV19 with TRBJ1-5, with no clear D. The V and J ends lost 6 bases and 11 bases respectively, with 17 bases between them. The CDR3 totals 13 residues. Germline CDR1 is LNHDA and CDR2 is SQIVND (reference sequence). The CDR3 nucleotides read TGTGCCAGTAGCCCCTCCATAGGGCCGTCCCAGCATTTT. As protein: CASSPSIGPSQHF.

CDR3 in amino acids: CASSLAVGQGNEKLFF. The CDR3 DNA reads as TGCGCCAGCAGCTTGGCCGTCGGACAGGGGAATGAAAAACTGTTTTTT. The chain has TRBV5-1 and TRBJ1-4; 9 positions agree with TRBD1. Germline V gene sequence: CDR1 SGHRS, CDR2 YFSETQ. The CDR3 has 16 residues. The V and J ends lost 0 bases and 5 bases, in that order; junction bases with no gene match: 5.

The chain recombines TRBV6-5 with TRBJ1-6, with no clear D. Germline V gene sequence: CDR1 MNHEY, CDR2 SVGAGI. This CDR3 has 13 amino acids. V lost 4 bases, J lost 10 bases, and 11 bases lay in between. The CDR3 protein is CASSFTVESPLHF. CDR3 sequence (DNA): TGTGCCAGCAGTTTTACGGTAGAATCACCCCTCCACTTT.

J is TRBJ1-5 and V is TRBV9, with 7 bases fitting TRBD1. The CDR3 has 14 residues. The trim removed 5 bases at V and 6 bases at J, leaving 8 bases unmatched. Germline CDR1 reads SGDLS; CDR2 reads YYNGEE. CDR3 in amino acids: CASSLTGAGQPQHF. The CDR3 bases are TGTGCCAGCAGTTTAACAGGGGCGGGTCAGCCCCAGCATTTT. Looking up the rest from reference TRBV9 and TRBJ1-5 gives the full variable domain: DSGVTQTPKHLITATGQRVTLRCSPRSGDLSVYWYQQSLDQGLQFLIQYYNGEERAKGNILERFSAQQFPDLHSELNLSSLELGDSALYFCASSLTGAGQPQHFGDGTRLSIL.

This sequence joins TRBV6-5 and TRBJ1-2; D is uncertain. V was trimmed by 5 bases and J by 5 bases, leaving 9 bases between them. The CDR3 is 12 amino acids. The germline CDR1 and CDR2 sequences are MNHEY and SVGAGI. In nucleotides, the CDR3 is TGTGCCAGCAGTCTAAGAGGGTATGGCTACACCTTC. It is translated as CASSLRGYGYTF.

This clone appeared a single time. CDR3 region: CASSLAQADTQYF. For the CDR3, the DNA is TGTGCCAGCAGCTTAGCGCAAGCAGATACGCAGTATTTT. The chain links TRBV7-6 to TRBJ2-3; D remains unclear. From germline, CDR1 is SGHVS and CDR2 FNYEAQ. The V end was cut by 0 bases, the J end by 4 bases, with 5 bases between. This CDR3 is built from 13 residues.

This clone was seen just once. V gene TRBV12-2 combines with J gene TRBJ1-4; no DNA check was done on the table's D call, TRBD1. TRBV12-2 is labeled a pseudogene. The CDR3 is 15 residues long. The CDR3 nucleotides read TGTGCAAGTCGGGAGCCCACAGGGGTGTGCGAAAAACTGTTTTTT. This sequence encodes CASREPTGVCEKLFF.

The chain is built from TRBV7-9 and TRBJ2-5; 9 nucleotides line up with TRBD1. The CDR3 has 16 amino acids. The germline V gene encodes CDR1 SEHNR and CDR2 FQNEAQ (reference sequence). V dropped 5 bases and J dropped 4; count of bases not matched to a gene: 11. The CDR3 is CASSNPGQGLRETQYF. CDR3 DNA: TGTGCCAGCAGCAATCCGGGACAGGGTCTCCGAGAGACCCAGTACTTC.

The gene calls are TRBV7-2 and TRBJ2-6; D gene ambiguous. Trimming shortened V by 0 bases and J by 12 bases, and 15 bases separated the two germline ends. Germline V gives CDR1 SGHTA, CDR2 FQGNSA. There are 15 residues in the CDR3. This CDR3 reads CASSLALDSRGVLTF. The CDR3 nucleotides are TGTGCCAGCAGCTTAGCGCTCGATAGCCGCGGCGTCCTGACTTTC. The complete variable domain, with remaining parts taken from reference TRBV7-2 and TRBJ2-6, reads GAGVSQSPSNKVTEKGKDVELRCDPISGHTALYWYRQSLGQGLEFLIYFQGNSAPDKSGLPSDRFSAERTGGSVSTLTIQRTQQEDSAVYLCASSLALDSRGVLTFGAGSRLTVL.

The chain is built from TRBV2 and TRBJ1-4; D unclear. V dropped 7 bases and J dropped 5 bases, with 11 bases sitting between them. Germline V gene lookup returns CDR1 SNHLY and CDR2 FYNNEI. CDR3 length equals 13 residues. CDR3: CASNGLRNEKLFF. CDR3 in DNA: TGTGCCAGCAACGGACTGAGAAATGAAAAACTGTTTTTT.

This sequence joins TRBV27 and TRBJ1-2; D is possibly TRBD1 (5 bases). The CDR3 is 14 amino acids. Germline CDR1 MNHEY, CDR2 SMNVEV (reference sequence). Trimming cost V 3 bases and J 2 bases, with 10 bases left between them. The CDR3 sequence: CASSLDKSNYGYTF. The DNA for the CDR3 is TGTGCCAGCAGTTTGGACAAATCGAACTATGGCTACACCTTC.

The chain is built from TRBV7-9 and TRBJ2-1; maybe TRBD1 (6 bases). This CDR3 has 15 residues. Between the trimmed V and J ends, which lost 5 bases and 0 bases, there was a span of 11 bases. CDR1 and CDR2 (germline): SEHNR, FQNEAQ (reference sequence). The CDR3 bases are TGTGCCAGCAGCCCGAGGGGGAGCTCCTACAATGAGCAGTTCTTC. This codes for CASSPRGSSYNEQFF.

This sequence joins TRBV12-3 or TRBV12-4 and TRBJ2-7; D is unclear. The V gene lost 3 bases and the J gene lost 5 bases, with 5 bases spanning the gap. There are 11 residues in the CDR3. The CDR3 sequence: CASSFAHEQYF. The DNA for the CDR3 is TGTGCCAGCAGTTTCGCCCACGAGCAGTACTTC.

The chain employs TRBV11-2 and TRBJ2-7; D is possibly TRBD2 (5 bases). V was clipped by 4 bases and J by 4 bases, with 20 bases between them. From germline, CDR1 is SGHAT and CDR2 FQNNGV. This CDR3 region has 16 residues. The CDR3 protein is CASSSAEHLPGYEQYF. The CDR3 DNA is TGTGCCAGCAGCTCCGCCGAACATCTCCCGGGGTACGAGCAGTACTTC.

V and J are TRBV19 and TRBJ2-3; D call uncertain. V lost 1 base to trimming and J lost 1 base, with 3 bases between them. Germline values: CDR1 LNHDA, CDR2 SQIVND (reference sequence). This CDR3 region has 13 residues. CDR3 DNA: TGTGCCAGTAGTATAGTTGGCACAGATACGCAGTATTTT. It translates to CASSIVGTDTQYF. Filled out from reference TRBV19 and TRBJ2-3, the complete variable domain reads DGGITQSPKYLFRKEGQNVTLSCEQNLNHDAMYWYRQDPGQGLRLIYYSQIVNDFQKGDIAEGYSVSREKKESFPLTVTSAQKNPTAFYLCASSIVGTDTQYFGPGTRLTVL.

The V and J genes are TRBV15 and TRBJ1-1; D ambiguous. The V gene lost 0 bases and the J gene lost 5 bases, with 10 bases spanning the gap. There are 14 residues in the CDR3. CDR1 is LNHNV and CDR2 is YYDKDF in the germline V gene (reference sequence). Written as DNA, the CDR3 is TGTGCCACCAGCAGAGACACCCGGGAAACTGAAGCTTTCTTT. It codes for CATSRDTRETEAFF.

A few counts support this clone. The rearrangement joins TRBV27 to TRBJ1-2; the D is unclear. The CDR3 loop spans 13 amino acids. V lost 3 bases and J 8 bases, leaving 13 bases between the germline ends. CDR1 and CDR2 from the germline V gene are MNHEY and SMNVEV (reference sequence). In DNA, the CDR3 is TGTGCCAGCAGTTTTGTAATAACGGGGGGCTACACCTTC. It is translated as CASSFVITGGYTF.

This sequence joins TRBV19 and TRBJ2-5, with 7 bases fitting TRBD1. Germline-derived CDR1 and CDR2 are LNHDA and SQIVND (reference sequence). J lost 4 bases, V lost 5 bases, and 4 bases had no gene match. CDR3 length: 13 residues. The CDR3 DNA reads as TGTGCCAGTAGTGTACAGGGGTTAGAGACCCAGTACTTC. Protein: CASSVQGLETQYF.

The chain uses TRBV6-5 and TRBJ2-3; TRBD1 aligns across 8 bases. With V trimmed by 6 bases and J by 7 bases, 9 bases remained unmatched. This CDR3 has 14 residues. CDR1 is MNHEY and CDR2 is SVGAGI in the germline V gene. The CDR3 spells CASSPRTGRNTQYF. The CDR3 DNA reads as TGTGCCAGCAGCCCCCGGACAGGGAGAAATACGCAGTATTTT.

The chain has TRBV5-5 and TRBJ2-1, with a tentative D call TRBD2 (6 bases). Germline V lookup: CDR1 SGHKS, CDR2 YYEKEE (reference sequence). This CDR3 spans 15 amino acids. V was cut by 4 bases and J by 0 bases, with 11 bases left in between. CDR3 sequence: CASSPDGSSYNEQFF. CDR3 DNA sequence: TGTGCCAGCAGCCCGGACGGGAGCTCCTACAATGAGCAGTTCTTC.

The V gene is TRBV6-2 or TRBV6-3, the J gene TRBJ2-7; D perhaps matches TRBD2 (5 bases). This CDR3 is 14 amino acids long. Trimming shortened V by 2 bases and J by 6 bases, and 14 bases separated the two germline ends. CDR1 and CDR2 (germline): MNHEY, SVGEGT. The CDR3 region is CASSYPGLGGEQYF. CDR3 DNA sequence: TGTGCCAGCAGTTACCCGGGGTTGGGTGGCGAGCAGTACTTC.

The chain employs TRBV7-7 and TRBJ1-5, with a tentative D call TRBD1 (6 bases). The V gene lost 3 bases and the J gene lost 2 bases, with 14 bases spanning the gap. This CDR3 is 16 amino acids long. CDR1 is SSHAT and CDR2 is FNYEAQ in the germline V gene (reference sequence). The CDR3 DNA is TGTGCCAGCAGCTTCCTTTCACAGGGTGGCAATCAGCCCCAGCATTTT. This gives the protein CASSFLSQGGNQPQHF.

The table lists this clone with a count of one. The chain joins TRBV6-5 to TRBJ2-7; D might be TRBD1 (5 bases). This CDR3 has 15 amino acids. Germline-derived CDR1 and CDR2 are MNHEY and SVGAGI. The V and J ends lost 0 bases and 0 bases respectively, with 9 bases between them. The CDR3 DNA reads TGTGCCAGCAGTTACTCGGACACAGGCTCCTACGAGCAGTACTTC. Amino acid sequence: CASSYSDTGSYEQYF.

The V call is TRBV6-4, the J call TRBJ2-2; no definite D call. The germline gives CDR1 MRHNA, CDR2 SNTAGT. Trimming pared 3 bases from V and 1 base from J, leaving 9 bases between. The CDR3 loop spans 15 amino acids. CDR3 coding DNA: TGTGCCAGCAGTGAAGTCCCTATGAACACCGGGGAGCTGTTTTTT. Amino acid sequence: CASSEVPMNTGELFF.